This T cell receptor beta chain was sequenced for a study of blood T cell repertoires in COVID-19. Study background: The study drew acute and convalescent COVID-19 samples from the United States, Italy and Spain.

The assay was immunoSEQ multiplex PCR, and TCRdb's table has in-frame clones only and misses some. The repertoire includes hundreds of thousands of clones, about four fifths of them detected once, and about 3.8% sits in the top ten. Trimming shortened V by 0 bases and J by 7 bases, and 14 bases separated the two germline ends. The CDR3 length is 15 residues. The germline V gene has CDR1 SGDLS and CDR2 YYNGEE. Those enrolled, adults aged roughly 18 to 89 years, came from some 25 US areas. This chain joins TRBV9 and TRBJ2-1; D remains ambiguous. Material: PBMCs or T cells enriched from blood (not recorded which). The sequence derives from a woman aged 40 to 50 who had been exposed to COVID-19. The CDR3 sequence: CASSVGVRLENEQFF. CDR3 DNA: TGTGCCAGCAGCGTAGGGGTCCGGCTAGAGAATGAGCAGTTCTTC.